Shown below are 9 T cell receptor beta chains from a single sample sequenced in a study of CD8 T cells in Susac syndrome. With random hexamers, reverse transcription was performed on about 0.45 to 1 ug of RNA. Each CDR3 protein gets one entry after TCRdb re-called the immunoSEQ multiplex PCR reads with MiXCR. Found here are about 200,000 distinct CDR3 sequences, about 96% of them singletons; the top ten hold roughly 0.094%. The source material was CD4+ T cells from PBMCs. These receptor sequences come from a human donor with multiple sclerosis.

J is TRBJ1-2 and V is TRBV29-1; 7 bases line up with TRBD1. Trimming at V came to 0 bases and at J to 8 bases, leaving 9 bases not matched to a gene. The CDR3 loop spans 14 amino acids. Germline values: CDR1 SQVTM, CDR2 ANQGSEA. CDR3 bases: TGCAGCGTTGAAGATGTGCAGGGGGGTTTCGGCTACACCTTC. Amino acids: CSVEDVQGGFGYTF.

CDR3 loop: CASSLTGDRVATQYF. The CDR3 region has the DNA TGTGCCAGCAGCTTAACGGGGGACAGGGTAGCTACGCAGTATTTT. The V gene is TRBV7-3, the J gene TRBJ2-3; 9 bases fit TRBD1. J was trimmed by 8 bases and V by 0 bases; bases with no gene match: 6. Germline-derived CDR1 and CDR2 are SGHTA and FQGTGA. CDR3 length: 15 amino acids.

V and J are TRBV12-3 or TRBV12-4 and TRBJ2-1, with 9 bases matching TRBD2. There are 18 residues in the CDR3. With V trimmed by 1 base and J by 7 bases, 14 bases remained unmatched. The CDR3 is CASSLGFAGGPRENEQFF. The CDR3 nucleotides read TGTGCCAGCAGTTTAGGTTTTGCGGGAGGGCCAAGGGAAAATGAGCAGTTCTTC.

The genes are TRBV6-5 and TRBJ1-1; a weak D match, TRBD1 (5 bases). Trimming removed 8 bases from V and 6 bases from J, with 10 bases in between. The CDR3 is made up of 11 amino acids. CDR1 and CDR2 from the germline V gene are MNHEY and SVGAGI. The CDR3 spells CASHGTSEAFF. The DNA of the CDR3 is TGTGCCAGCCACGGGACTTCTGAAGCTTTCTTT.

The chain combines TRBV30 with TRBJ1-2; TRBD1 aligns across 7 bases. The germline gives CDR1 GTSNPN, CDR2 SVGIG (reference sequence). With 8 bases clipped from V and 3 bases from J, the junction kept 3 bases outside the gene matches. The CDR3 loop spans 11 amino acids. The CDR3 bases are TGTGCCCGGGACAGAGACTATGGCTACACCTTC. Protein product: CARDRDYGYTF.

The rearrangement links TRBV20-1 to TRBJ1-6, with TRBD1 identical over 8 bases. Germline CDR1 and CDR2: DFQATT and SNEGSKA (reference sequence). Trimming removed 6 bases from V and 10 bases from J; junction bases left unmatched: 14. There are 15 residues in the CDR3. CDR3 DNA sequence: TGCAGTGCGATAGCTACAGGACAGGGCGGGTCACCCCTCCACTTT. Its translation is CSAIATGQGGSPLHF.

The chain uses TRBV12-3 or TRBV12-4 and TRBJ2-7; D may be TRBD2 (5 bases). There are 13 residues in the CDR3. The V and J ends lost 6 bases and 7 bases respectively, with 16 bases between them. The CDR3 DNA follows: TGTGCCAGCAGGGACTGGTCCACGAGGGAGCAGTACTTC. Its translation: CASRDWSTREQYF.

This chain connects TRBV7-9 to TRBJ2-7; D uncertain. The V end was cut by 4 bases, the J end by 5 bases, with 15 bases between. Germline assignment: CDR1 SEHNR and CDR2 FQNEAQ (reference sequence). The CDR3 spans 14 residues. CDR3 coding DNA: TGTGCCAGCAGCTCAAATACGGGTAGGCACGAGCAGTACTTC. As protein: CASSSNTGRHEQYF. Combining the CDR3 with reference TRBV7-9 and TRBJ2-7 gives the whole variable domain DTGVSQNPRHKITKRGQNVTFRCDPISEHNRLYWYRQTLGQGPEFLTYFQNEAQLEKSRLLSDRFSAERPKGSFSTLEIQRTEQGDSAMYLCASSSNTGRHEQYFGPGTRLTVT.

This clonotype has a handful of counts. V usage is TRBV28 and J usage is TRBJ2-1; TRBD2 is a possible D gene (5 bases). V lost 7 bases, J lost 0 bases, and 10 bases lay in between. CDR3 size: 14 residues. Germline V gene data show CDR1 as MDHEN and CDR2 as SYDVKM. DNA for the CDR3: TGTGCCAGCAAGGGTGGGAGCTCCTACAATGAGCAGTTCTTC. This sequence encodes CASKGGSSYNEQFF.